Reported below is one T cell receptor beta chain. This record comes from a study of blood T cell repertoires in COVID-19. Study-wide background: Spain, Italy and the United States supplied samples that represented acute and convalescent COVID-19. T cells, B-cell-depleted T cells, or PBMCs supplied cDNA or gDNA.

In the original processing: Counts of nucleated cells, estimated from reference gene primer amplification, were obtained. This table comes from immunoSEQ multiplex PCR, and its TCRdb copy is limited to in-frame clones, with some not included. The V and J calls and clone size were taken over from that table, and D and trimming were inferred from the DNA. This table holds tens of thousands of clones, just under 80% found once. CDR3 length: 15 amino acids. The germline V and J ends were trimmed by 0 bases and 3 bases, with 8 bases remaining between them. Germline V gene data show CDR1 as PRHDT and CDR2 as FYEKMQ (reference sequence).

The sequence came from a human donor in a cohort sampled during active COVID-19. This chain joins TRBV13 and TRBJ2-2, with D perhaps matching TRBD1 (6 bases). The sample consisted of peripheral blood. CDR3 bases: TGTGCCAGCAGCTTAGGGGACAGACACACCGGGGAGCTGTTTTTT. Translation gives CASSLGDRHTGELFF.